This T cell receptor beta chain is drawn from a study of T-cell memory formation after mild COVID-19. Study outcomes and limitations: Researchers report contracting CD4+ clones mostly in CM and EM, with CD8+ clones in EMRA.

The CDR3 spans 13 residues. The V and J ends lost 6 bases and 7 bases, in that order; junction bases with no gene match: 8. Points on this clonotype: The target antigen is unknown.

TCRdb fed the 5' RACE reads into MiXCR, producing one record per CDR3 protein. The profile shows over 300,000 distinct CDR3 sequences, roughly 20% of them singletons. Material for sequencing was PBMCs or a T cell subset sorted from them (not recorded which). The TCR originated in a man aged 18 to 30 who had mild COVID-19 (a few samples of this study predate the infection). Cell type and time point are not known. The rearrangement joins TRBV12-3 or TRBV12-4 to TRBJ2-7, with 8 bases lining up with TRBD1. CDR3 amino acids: CASSADRDREQYV. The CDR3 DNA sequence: TGTGCCAGCAGCGCGGACAGGGATCGGGAGCAGTACGTC.